Sequencing of this T cell receptor beta chain was carried out in a study of CD8+ T cells in alopecia areata. About the study: The drug, oral tofacitinib, was given to treated patients at 5 to 10 mg twice daily. Severity in treated patients was scored by percentage of scalp area affected. Study results and limitations: Scalp lesions, especially in alopecia totalis/universalis, had higher clonality than normal scalp.

V lost 4 bases and J lost 4, with 11 bases in between. Per the germline V gene, CDR1 is KGHSH and CDR2 is LQKENI. CDR3 length: 14 amino acids. As to this clone: Its antigen is still unknown.

The sample's treatment: oral pan-JAK inhibitor, 5-10 mg twice daily. cDNA reverse transcribed from extracted RNA served as the sequencing template. Sequenced by immunoSEQ multiplex PCR; TCRdb stores in-frame clones only, minus some. This table holds 250,000 to 300,000 clones, about 62% found once. This material consisted of CD4+ T cells sorted from blood, taken at week 24, from a patient treated with tofacitinib. The receptor was isolated from a human donor with alopecia areata. The genes are TRBV18 and TRBJ1-5; D is uncertain. The CDR3 sequence is CASSRSSANQPQHF. Here the CDR3 DNA reads TGTGCCAGCTCACGTTCGTCGGCGAATCAGCCCCAGCATTTT.